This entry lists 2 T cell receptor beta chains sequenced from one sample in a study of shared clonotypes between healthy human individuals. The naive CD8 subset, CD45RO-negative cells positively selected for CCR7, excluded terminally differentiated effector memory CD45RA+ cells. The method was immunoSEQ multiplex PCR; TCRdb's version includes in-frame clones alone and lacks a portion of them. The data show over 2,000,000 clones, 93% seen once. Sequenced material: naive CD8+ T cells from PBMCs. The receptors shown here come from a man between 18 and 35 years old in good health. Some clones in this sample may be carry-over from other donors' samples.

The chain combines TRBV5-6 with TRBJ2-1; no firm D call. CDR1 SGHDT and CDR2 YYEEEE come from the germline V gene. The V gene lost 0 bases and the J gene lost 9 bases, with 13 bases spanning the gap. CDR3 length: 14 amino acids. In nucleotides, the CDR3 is TGTGCCAGCAGCTTGGTAGCCACCGTGGGTGAGCAGTTCTTC. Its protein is CASSLVATVGEQFF.

The chain's CDR3 is CASRRLAGAPEQFF. The DNA of the CDR3 is TGTGCCAGCAGGAGACTAGCGGGAGCCCCTGAGCAGTTCTTC. The chain carries TRBV6-1 and TRBJ2-1; 12 positions match TRBD2. Germline trimming cut 6 bases from V and 9 bases from J; bases unmatched to any gene: 6. Germline V CDR1 and CDR2: MNHNS, SASEGT. The CDR3 loop spans 14 amino acids.